This T cell receptor beta chain was retrieved from a study of blood T cell repertoires in COVID-19 (dated by TCRdb to the early 2020s). Some background on the complete study: Samples from collaborators originated in the United States, Italy and Spain and spanned both the acute and convalescent phases of COVID-19. Subjects who had been exposed to COVID-19, were actively infected with it, or had recovered from it provided the deeply sampled blood TCRbeta repertoires that made up the dataset. The material from the prospective study consisted of cDNA or gDNA derived from T cells, B-cell-depleted T cells, or PBMCs. The repertoires were made available in a free public database intended to serve as a resource for research on the immune response to SARS-CoV-2. Nearly every sample came with metadata listing a de-identified subject ID, COVID-19 status, age in years and sex. Samples were obtained from the ongoing ImmuneRACE study (first 160 participants) and from roughly 1,300 subjects provided by 6 global collaborators. Where available, HLA class I and class II types were taken from metadata supplied by the sample provider and were not determined by assay-based typing.

General findings and caveats noted by the study authors: Clinical and demographic metadata were provided uncurated, with the amount varying by source and participant.

For this clone: Its antigen remains undetermined. One base away there is no much larger clone; base qualities are not given.

The immunoSEQ Assay, a bias-controlled multiplex PCR, was used to amplify TCRbeta CDR3 regions from genomic DNA. Per the source publication's procedure: The number of nucleated cells in each sample was estimated by amplification of reference gene primers within the assay. Sequence reads were collapsed and filtered to measure the absolute abundance of every unique TCRbeta CDR3 rearrangement. For each sample, productive Simpson clonality was calculated as the square root of Simpson's diversity index across productive rearrangements. Held by TCRdb, this immuneACCESS table contains in-frame sequences only and omits some clones. Under half of the omission traces to an unresolved V gene where checked; the cause of the rest is unknown. V, J and clone size derive from that table, while D and trimming were established from the DNA sequence. This sample comprises around 300,000 clones, 90% of them detected only once. Of the sample, 0.8% to 1.3% is held by the ten largest clones.

V is cut back by 0 bases and J by 9 bases, with 14 bases in the junction unmatched. The germline V gene provides CDR1 SGHTA and CDR2 FQGTGA. The cysteine opens and the phenylalanine closes a CDR3 of 17 amino acids. Left in the record is the CDR3 DNA by itself, 51 bases read in frame from the first base. At one collaborating source in Seattle, patients were enrolled during active infection and were followed longitudinally through the course of disease. The collaborating institutions used their own protocols to collect whole blood in K2EDTA tubes. For TCRbeta analysis, collaborator samples were shipped as frozen whole blood, as isolated PBMCs, or as DNA extracted from either sample type.

Sequencing was performed on peripheral blood. This sequence originates from a woman in her 40s with COVID-19, enrolled during active disease. This sequence uses TRBV7-3 and TRBJ2-1; TRBD2 matches 7 bases in the middle. The CDR3 has the sequence CASSLTGFREVQGEQFF. The sequenced DNA is TGTGCCAGCAGCTTAACAGGGTTCCGGGAGGTCCAAGGTGAGCAGTTCTTC.